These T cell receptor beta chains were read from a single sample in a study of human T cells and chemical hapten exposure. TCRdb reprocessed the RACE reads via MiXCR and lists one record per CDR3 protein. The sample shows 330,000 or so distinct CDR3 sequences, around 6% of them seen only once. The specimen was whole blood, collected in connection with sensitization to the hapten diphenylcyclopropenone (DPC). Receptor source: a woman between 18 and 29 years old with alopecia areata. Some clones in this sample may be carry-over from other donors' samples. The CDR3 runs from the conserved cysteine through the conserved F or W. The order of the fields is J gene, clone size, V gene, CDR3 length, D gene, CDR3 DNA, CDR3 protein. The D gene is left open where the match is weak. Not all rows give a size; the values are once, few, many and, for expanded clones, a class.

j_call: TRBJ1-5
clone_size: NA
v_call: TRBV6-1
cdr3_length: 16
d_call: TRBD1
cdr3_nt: TGTGCCAGCATGCGAGGACAGGGTAAGAGCAATCAGCCCCAGCATTTT
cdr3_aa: CASMRGQGKSNQPQHF

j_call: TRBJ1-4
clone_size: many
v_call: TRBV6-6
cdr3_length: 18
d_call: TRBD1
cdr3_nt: TGTGCCAGCAGTCCCCAACCCCCCACGACAGGGGAGTATGAAAAACTGTTTTTT
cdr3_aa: CASSPQPPTTGEYEKLFF

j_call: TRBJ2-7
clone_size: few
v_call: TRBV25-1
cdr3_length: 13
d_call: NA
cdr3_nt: TGTGCCAGCAGTGAAGCGGCAGGGGCCGAGCAGTACTTC
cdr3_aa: CASSEAAGAEQYF

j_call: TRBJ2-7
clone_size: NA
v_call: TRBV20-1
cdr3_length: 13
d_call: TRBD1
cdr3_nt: TGCAGTGCTAGCAGGACAGGGACCTACGAGCAGTACTTC
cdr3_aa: CSASRTGTYEQYF

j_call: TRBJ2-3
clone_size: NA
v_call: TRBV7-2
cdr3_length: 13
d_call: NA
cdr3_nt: TGTGCCAGCAGCGGGTCAGGGATCGATACGCAGTATTTT
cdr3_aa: CASSGSGIDTQYF

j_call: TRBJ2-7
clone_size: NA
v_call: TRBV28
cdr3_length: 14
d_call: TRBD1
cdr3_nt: TGTGCCAGCAGTCCCTCCGGGACAGGCTACGAGCAGTACTTC
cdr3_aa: CASSPSGTGYEQYF

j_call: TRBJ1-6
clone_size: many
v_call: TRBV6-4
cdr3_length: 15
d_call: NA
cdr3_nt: TGTGCCAGCAGTCCCGGAGGCAGGGGCGGCTCACCCCTCCACTTT
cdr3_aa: CASSPGGRGGSPLHF

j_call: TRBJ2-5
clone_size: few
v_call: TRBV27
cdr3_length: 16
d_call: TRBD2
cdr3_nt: TGTGCCAGCAGTTGGACTAGCGGGGGGTCCCAAGAGACCCAGTACTTC
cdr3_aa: CASSWTSGGSQETQYF

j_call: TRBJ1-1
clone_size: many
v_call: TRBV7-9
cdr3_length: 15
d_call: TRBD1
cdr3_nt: TGTGCCAGCAGCCCCCTTATGACAGGGGACACTGAAGCTTTCTTT
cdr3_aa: CASSPLMTGDTEAFF

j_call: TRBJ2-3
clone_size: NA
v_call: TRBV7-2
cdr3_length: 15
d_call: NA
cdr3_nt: TGTGCCAGCAGCACGAGGCGAATTAGCACAGATACGCAGTATTTT
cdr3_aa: CASSTRRISTDTQYF

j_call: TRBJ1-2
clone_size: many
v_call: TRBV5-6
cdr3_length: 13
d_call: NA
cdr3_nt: TGTGCCAGCAGCTTATGGGGCAACTATGGCTACACCTTC
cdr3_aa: CASSLWGNYGYTF

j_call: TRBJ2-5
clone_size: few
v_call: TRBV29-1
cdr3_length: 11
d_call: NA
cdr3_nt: TGCAGCGCGGGGTACCAAGAGACCCAGTACTTC
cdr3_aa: CSAGYQETQYF

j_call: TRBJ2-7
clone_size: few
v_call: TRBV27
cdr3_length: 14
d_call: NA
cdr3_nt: TGTGCCAGCAGCCGGGACAATGGGGCCTACGAGCAGTACTTC
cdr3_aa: CASSRDNGAYEQYF

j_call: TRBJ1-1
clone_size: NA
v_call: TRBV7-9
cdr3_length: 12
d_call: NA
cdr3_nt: TGTGCCAGCCTGGCGAAGAACACTGAAGCTTTCTTT
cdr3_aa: CASLAKNTEAFF

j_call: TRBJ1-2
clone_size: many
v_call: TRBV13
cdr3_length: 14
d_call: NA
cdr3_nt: TGTGCCAGCAGCCGCGGTAGGGGGGACTATGGCTACACCTTC
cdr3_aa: CASSRGRGDYGYTF

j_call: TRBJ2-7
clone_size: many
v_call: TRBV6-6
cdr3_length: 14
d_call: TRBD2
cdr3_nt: TGTGCCAGCAGTTACGAGACTAGCGGGTACGAGCAGTACTTC
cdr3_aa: CASSYETSGYEQYF

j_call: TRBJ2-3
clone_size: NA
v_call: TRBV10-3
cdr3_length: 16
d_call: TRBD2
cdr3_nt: TGTGCCATCAGTTTGACTAGCGGGGGGCCCACAGATACGCAGTATTTT
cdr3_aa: CAISLTSGGPTDTQYF

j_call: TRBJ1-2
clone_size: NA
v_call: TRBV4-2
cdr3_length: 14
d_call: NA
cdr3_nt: TGTGCCAGCAGCCAAGATTCCCAGGGCTATGGCTACACCTTC
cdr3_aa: CASSQDSQGYGYTF

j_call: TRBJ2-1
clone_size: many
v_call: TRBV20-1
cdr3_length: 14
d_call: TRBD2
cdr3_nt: TGCAGTGCTAGGGGGACTAGAATGATCTATGAGCAGTTCTTC
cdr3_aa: CSARGTRMIYEQFF

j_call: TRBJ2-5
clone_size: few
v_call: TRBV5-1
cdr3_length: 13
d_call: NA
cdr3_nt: TGCGCCAGCAGAATCGGGATGGAAGAGACCCAGTACTTC
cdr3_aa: CASRIGMEETQYF

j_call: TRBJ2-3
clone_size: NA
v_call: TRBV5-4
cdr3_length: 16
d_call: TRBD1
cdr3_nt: TGTGCCAGCAGCTTATTGACAGGGGCCGGCACAGATACGCAGTATTTT
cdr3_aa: CASSLLTGAGTDTQYF

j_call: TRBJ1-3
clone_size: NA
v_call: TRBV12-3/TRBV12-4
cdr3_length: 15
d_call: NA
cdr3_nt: TGTGCCAGCAGTACCCGGCGAGGGACTGGAAACACCATATATTTT
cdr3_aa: CASSTRRGTGNTIYF

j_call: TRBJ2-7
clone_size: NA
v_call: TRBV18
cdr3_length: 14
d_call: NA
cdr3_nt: TGTGCCAGCTCACCAAATAGGGACTCCTACGAGCAGTACTTC
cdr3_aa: CASSPNRDSYEQYF

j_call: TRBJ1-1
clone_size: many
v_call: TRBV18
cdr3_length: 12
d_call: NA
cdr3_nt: TGTGCCAGCTCACCAACGAACACTGAAGCTTTCTTT
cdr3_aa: CASSPTNTEAFF

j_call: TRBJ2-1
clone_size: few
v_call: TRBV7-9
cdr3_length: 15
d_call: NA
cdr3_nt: TGTGCCAGCAGCTTAGATCGGATTGGGCCCGGGGAGCAGTTCTTC
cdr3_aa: CASSLDRIGPGEQFF

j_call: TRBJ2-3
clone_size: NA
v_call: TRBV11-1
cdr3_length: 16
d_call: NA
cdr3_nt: TGTGCCAGCAGCTGGGTTGGGGGAACTAGCACAGATACGCAGTATTTT
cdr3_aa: CASSWVGGTSTDTQYF

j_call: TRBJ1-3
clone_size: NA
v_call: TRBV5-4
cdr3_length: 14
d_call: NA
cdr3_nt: TGTGCCAGCAGCTCTAGGACGGAAGGAAACACCATATATTTT
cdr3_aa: CASSSRTEGNTIYF

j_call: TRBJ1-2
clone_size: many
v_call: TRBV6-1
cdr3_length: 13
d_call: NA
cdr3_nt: TGTGCCAGCAGTGACACAAGGGCCGTCCTTACTACCTTC
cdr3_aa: CASSDTRAVLTTF

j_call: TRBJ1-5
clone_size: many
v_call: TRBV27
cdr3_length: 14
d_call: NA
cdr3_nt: TGTGCCAGCAGTTTATTGGGAACGAATCAGCCCCAGCATTTT
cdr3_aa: CASSLLGTNQPQHF